The clone carrying this TCR beta chain was seen many times. Its antigen is still unknown. This entry belongs to a study of T cells in Graves' hyperthyroidism and ophthalmopathy. Study at large: The blood sample was taken at first diagnosis, before treatment began.

Thyroid ultrasound and orbital computed tomography, with clinical symptoms and serum thyroxine and TRAb, informed diagnoses. Points from the study as a whole: Blood also held most thyroid clonotypes expanded beyond 0.001.

RNA transcripts yielded amplified TCR beta CDR3 regions. The primer set for the first-round RT-PCR of the TCR CDR3 was HTBI. In TCRdb, the multiplex PCR reads were re-called with MiXCR into one record per CDR3 protein. Of some 690,000 distinct CDR3 sequences listed, 15% to 20% were seen once; the top ten hold about a sixth. Trimming stripped 8 bases from V and 2 bases from J, with 20 bases between. The CDR3 totals 16 residues. CDR1 MDHEN and CDR2 SYDVKM come from the germline V gene. This clonotype originated in a man in his forties or fifties with Graves' hyperthyroidism. The specimen sequenced was blood. The V gene is TRBV28, the J gene TRBJ2-3, with D hard to call. The CDR3 protein is CASLSQARLYTDTQYF. CDR3 DNA sequence: TGTGCCAGCTTAAGCCAGGCGCGGCTCTACACAGATACGCAGTATTTT.